Listed here are 12 T cell receptor beta chains from one sample, sequenced in a study of blood T cell repertoires in COVID-19. Data came from immunoSEQ multiplex PCR; TCRdb stores just in-frame clones and leaves some out. The table includes about 140,000 clones, nearly 80% detected once. Sequenced material: PBMCs or T cells enriched from blood (not recorded which). These receptors came from a woman aged 45-65 years who had recovered from COVID-19.

V and J are TRBV7-8 and TRBJ1-4; TRBD1 matches at 8 bases. CDR3 length equals 15 residues. Trimming took 7 bases from V and 8 from J; bases not matched to a gene: 12. The germline gives CDR1 SGHVS, CDR2 FQNEAQ. This CDR3 is CASTGTAGGGEKLFF. The CDR3 nucleotides read TGTGCCAGCACCGGAACCGCAGGGGGCGGAGAAAAACTGTTTTTT.

The J gene is TRBJ1-2, the V gene TRBV3-1 (or the pseudogene TRBV3-2); 9 bases align to TRBD1. With 0 bases clipped from V and 4 bases from J, the junction kept 3 bases outside the gene matches. The CDR3 extends over 15 amino acids. CDR1 LGHDT and CDR2 YNNKEL come from the germline V gene (reference sequence). For the CDR3, the DNA is TGTGCCAGCAGCCAAGAGGGGACAGGGACCTATGGCTACACCTTC. This translates into CASSQEGTGTYGYTF.

This clone was detected only once. V and J are TRBV28 and TRBJ1-5, with a tentative D call TRBD1 (5 bases). The CDR3 spans 16 residues. Between the trimmed V and J ends, which lost 4 bases and 1 base, there was a span of 14 bases. Germline lookup yields CDR1 MDHEN and CDR2 SYDVKM. CDR3 region: CASSSPGGESNQPQHF. DNA for the CDR3: TGTGCCAGCAGTTCTCCGGGAGGGGAGAGCAATCAGCCCCAGCATTTT. Full variable domain (missing parts from reference TRBV28 and TRBJ1-5): DVKVTQSSRYLVKRTGEKVFLECVQDMDHENMFWYRQDPGLGLRLIYFSYDVKMKEKGDIPEGYSVSREKKERFSLILESASTNQTSMYLCASSSPGGESNQPQHFGDGTRLSIL.

Points on this clone: The limits of the CDR3 on the DNA are not certain, so only TCRdb's listed CDR3 is given. The chain joins TRBV21-1 to TRBJ2-1; the table's D call TRBD1 went unverified against the DNA. TRBV21-1 is a known pseudogene. The CDR3 totals 18 residues, both ends included. The CDR3 spells CASSKWVGTGSFKMAQFF.

The chain employs TRBV27 and TRBJ2-7, with 7 bases lining up with TRBD1. CDR1 and CDR2 from the germline V gene are MNHEY and SMNVEV (reference sequence). With 5 bases clipped from V and 0 bases from J, the junction kept 4 bases outside the gene matches. The length of the CDR3 is 14 residues. CDR3 DNA sequence: TGTGCCAGCAGTGCCCGACAGGGCTCCTACGAGCAGTACTTC. Its protein product is CASSARQGSYEQYF.

The rearrangement links TRBV19 to TRBJ1-3; maybe TRBD1 (5 bases). Per germline, CDR1 LNHDA and CDR2 SQIVND (reference sequence). CDR3 length equals 16 residues. Deletions cut 3 bases from V and 0 bases from J, with 12 bases between. CDR3 sequence: CASSIGAPISGNTIYF. Written as DNA, the CDR3 is TGTGCCAGTAGTATTGGGGCGCCGATCTCTGGAAACACCATATATTTT. The full variable domain, with the rest looked up from reference TRBV19 and TRBJ1-3, is DGGITQSPKYLFRKEGQNVTLSCEQNLNHDAMYWYRQDPGQGLRLIYYSQIVNDFQKGDIAEGYSVSREKKESFPLTVTSAQKNPTAFYLCASSIGAPISGNTIYFGEGSWLTVV.

This clone was picked up one time. The genes are TRBV9 and TRBJ1-6; D is ambiguous. From germline, CDR1 is SGDLS and CDR2 YYNGEE. Trimming took 7 bases from V and 4 from J, leaving 36 bases between them. The CDR3 length is 22 residues. CDR3 sequence: CASVAPTDGRSTTCGYNSPLHF. CDR3 DNA sequence: TGTGCCAGCGTCGCCCCCACGGATGGCAGGTCTACCACATGTGGGTATAATTCACCCCTCCACTTT.

The chain links TRBV7-9 to TRBJ1-1; TRBD1 matches 8 bases. The CDR3 is made up of 18 amino acids. Germline trimming cut 3 bases from V and 4 bases from J; bases unmatched to any gene: 16. CDR1 is SEHNR and CDR2 is FQNEAQ in the germline V gene (reference sequence). The CDR3, as DNA: TGTGCCAGCAGCTTCGGAGCCGGGACAGGAAACAGGGGCACTGAAGCTTTCTTT. This encodes CASSFGAGTGNRGTEAFF.

The chain is built from TRBV6-5 and TRBJ1-3; possibly TRBD1 for D (6 bases). V lost 6 bases to trimming and J lost 0 bases, with 9 bases between them. From germline, CDR1 is MNHEY and CDR2 SVGAGI. The CDR3 consists of 14 residues. The CDR3 nucleotides read TGTGCCAGCAGCGCAGGGGTCTCTGGAAACACCATATATTTT. It is translated as CASSAGVSGNTIYF.

V is TRBV30 and J is TRBJ2-7, with a tentative D call TRBD2 (6 bases). V dropped 0 bases and J dropped 0 bases, with 18 bases sitting between them. From germline, CDR1 is GTSNPN and CDR2 SVGIG (reference sequence). The CDR3 is 17 residues long. The CDR3 DNA reads as TGTGCCTGGAGTGTATCTGCAGGACTAAGGAGCTCCTACGAGCAGTACTTC. This codes for CAWSVSAGLRSSYEQYF.

The chain links TRBV3-1 (or the pseudogene TRBV3-2) to TRBJ2-4; 8 bases line up with TRBD1. CDR3 length equals 18 residues. V was clipped by 3 bases and J by 3 bases; unmatched bases: 13. Germline assignment: CDR1 LGHDT and CDR2 YNNKEL (reference sequence). CDR3 sequence: CASSHQIRGQGVKNIQYF. As DNA, the CDR3 is TGTGCCAGCAGCCATCAAATCCGAGGACAGGGAGTCAAAAACATTCAGTACTTC.

The CDR3 sequence: CASSLVAGGNFYEQYF. Here the CDR3 DNA reads TGCGCCAGCAGCTTGGTAGCGGGAGGGAATTTCTACGAGCAGTACTTC. The chain links TRBV5-1 to TRBJ2-7; 11 bases fit TRBD2. With V trimmed by 0 bases and J by 3 bases, 5 bases remained unmatched. Per germline, CDR1 SGHRS and CDR2 YFSETQ. The CDR3 covers 16 residues.